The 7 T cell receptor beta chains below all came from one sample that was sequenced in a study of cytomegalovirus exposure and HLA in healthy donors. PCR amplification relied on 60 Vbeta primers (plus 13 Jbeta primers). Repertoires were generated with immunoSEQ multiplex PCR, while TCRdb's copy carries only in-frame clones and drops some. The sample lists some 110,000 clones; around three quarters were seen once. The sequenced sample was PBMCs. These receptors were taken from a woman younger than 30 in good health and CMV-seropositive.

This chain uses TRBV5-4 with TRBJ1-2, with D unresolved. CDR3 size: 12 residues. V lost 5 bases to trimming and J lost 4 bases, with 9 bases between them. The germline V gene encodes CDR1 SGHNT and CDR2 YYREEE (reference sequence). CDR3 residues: CASSLDTYGYTF. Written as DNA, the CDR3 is TGTGCCAGCAGTTTAGACACCTATGGCTACACCTTC.

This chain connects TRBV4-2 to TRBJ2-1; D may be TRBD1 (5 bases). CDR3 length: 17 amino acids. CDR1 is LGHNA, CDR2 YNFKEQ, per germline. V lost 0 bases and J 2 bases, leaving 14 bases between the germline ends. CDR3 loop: CASSQEEGARTYNEQFF. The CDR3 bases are TGTGCCAGCAGCCAAGAGGAAGGGGCCCGGACCTACAATGAGCAGTTCTTC.

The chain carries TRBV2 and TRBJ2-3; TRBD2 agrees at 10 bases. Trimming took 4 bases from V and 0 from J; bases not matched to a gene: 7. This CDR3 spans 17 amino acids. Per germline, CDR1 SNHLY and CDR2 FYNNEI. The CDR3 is CASSGLAGLASTDTQYF. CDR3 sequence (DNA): TGTGCCAGCAGTGGACTAGCGGGCCTTGCTAGCACAGATACGCAGTATTTT.

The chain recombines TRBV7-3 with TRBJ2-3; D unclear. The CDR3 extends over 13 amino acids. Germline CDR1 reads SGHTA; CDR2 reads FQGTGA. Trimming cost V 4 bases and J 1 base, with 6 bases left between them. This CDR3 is CASSSFGTDTQYF. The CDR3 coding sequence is TGTGCCAGCAGCTCCTTTGGCACAGATACGCAGTATTTT.

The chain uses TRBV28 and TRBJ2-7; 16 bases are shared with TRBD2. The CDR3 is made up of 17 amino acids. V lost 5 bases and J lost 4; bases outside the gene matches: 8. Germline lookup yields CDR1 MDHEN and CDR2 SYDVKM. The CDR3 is CASSPNPGLAGGYEQYF. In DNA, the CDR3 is TGTGCCAGCAGTCCAAACCCGGGACTAGCGGGAGGGTACGAGCAGTACTTC.

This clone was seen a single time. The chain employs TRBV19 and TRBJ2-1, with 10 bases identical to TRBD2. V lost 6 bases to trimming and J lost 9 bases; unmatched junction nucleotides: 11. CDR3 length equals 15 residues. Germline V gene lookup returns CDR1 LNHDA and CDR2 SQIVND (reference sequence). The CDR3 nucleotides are TGTGCCAGTAGCGGGGCTAGCGGGAGTTCTGTTGAGCAGTTCTTC. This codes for CASSGASGSSVEQFF.

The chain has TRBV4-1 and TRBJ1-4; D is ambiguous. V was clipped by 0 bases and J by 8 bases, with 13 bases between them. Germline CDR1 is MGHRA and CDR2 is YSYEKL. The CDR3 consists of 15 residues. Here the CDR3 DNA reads TGCGCCAGCAGCCAAGAGGAACAGATAGGCGAAAAACTGTTTTTT. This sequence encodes CASSQEEQIGEKLFF.